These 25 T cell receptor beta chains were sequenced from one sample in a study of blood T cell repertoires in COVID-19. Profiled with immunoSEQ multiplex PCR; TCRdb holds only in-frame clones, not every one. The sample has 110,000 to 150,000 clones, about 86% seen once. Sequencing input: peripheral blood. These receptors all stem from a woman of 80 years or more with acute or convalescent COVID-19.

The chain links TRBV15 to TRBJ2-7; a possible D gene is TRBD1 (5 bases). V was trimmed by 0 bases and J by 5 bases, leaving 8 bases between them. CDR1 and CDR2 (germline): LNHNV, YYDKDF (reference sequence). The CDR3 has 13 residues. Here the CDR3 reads CATSREGRDEQYF. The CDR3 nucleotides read TGTGCCACCAGCAGAGAGGGCAGGGACGAGCAGTACTTC.

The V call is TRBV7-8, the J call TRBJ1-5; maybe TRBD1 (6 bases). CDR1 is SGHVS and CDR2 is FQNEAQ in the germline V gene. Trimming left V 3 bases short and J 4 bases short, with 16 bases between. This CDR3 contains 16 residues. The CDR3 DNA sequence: TGTGCCAGCAGCTTGACCAGGGGCCCCCGTAATCAGCCCCAGCATTTT. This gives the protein CASSLTRGPRNQPQHF.

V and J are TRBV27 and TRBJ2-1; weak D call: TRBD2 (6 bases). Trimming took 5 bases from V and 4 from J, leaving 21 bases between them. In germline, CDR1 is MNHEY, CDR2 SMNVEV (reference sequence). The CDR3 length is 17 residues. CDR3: CASSLASGAALYNEQFF. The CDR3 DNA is TGTGCCAGCAGTCTTGCCTCGGGAGCTGCCCTTTACAATGAGCAGTTCTTC.

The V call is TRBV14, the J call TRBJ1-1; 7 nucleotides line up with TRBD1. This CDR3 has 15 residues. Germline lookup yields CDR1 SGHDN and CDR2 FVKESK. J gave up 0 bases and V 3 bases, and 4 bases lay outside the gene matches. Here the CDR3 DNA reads TGTGCCAGCAGCCAGAAGACAGGGTTGAACACTGAAGCTTTCTTT. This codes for CASSQKTGLNTEAFF. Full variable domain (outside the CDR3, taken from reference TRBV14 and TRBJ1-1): EAGVTQFPSHSVIEKGQTVTLRCDPISGHDNLYWYRRVMGKEIKFLLHFVKESKQDESGMPNNRFLAERTGGTYSTLKVQPAELEDSGVYFCASSQKTGLNTEAFFGQGTRLTVV.

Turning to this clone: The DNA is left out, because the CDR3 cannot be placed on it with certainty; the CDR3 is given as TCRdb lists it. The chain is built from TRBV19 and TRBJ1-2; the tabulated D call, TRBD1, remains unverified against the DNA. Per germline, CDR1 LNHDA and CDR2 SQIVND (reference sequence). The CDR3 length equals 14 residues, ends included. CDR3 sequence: CASSPSDRVGAGTF.

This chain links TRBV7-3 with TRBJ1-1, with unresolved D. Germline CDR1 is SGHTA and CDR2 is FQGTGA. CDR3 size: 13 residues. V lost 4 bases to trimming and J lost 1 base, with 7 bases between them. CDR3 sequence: CASSSSRNTEAFF. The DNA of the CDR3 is TGTGCCAGCAGCTCATCGCGGAACACTGAAGCTTTCTTT.

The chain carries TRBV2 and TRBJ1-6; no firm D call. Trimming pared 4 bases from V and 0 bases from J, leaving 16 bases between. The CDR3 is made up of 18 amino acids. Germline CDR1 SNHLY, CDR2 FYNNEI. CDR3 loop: CASSGDKTGSSYNSPLHF. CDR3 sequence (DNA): TGTGCCAGCAGTGGGGATAAGACGGGAAGCTCCTATAATTCACCCCTCCACTTT.

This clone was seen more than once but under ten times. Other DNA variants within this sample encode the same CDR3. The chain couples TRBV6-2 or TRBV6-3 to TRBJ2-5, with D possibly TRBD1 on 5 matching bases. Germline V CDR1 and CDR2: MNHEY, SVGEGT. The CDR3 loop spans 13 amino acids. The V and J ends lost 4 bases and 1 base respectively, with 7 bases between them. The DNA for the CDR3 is TGTGCCAGCAGTTTTACAGGCCAAGAGACCCAGTACTTC. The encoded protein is CASSFTGQETQYF.

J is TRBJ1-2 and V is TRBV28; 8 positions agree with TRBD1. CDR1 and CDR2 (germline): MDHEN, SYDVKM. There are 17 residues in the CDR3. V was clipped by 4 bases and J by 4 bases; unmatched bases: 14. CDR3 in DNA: TGTGCCAGCAGTTCGGAAAGGACAGGGTTTCGTGTCTATGGCTACACCTTC. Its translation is CASSSERTGFRVYGYTF.

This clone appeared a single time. CDR3: CASSLIGVNQPQHF. CDR3 sequence (DNA): TGTGCCAGCAGCCTCATCGGGGTCAATCAGCCCCAGCATTTT. The chain combines TRBV7-2 with TRBJ1-5; D remains ambiguous. With 5 bases removed from V and 3 bases from J, the gap between germline ends came to 11 bases. The CDR3 loop spans 14 amino acids. Germline CDR1 and CDR2: SGHTA and FQGNSA. The whole variable domain, remainder taken from reference TRBV7-2 and TRBJ1-5, is GAGVSQSPSNKVTEKGKDVELRCDPISGHTALYWYRQSLGQGLEFLIYFQGNSAPDKSGLPSDRFSAERTGGSVSTLTIQRTQQEDSAVYLCASSLIGVNQPQHFGDGTRLSIL.

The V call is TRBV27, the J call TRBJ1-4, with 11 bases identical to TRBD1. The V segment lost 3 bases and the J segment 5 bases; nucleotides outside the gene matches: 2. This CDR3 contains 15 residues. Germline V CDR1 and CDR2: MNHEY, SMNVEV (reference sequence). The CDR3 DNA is TGTGCCAGCAGTTTCTGGGACAGGGGGAATGAAAAACTGTTTTTT. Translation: CASSFWDRGNEKLFF.

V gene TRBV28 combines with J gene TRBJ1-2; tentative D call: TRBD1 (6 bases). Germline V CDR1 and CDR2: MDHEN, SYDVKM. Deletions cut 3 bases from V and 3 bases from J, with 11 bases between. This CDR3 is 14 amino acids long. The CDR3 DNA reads TGTGCCAGCAGTTTGGTACGGACAGACTATGGCTACACCTTC. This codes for CASSLVRTDYGYTF.

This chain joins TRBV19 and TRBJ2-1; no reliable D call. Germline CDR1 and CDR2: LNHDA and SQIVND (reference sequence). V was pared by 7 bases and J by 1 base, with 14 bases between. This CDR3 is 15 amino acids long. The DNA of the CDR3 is TGTGCCAGTACCCAGACCGACACATCCTACAATGAGCAGTTCTTC. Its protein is CASTQTDTSYNEQFF.

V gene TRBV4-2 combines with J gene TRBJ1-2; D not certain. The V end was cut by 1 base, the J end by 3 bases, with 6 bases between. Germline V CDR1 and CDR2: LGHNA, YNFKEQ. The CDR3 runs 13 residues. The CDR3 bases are TGTGCCAGCAGCCAAGGGCAGGACTATGGCTACACCTTC. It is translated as CASSQGQDYGYTF.

The chain's CDR3 is CASTKTGLKHFNEQFF. The CDR3 nucleotides are TGTGCCAGCACTAAGACAGGGTTGAAGCATTTCAATGAGCAGTTCTTC. The chain has TRBV11-2 and TRBJ2-1; TRBD1 aligns across 7 bases. CDR3 size: 16 residues. Per the germline V gene, CDR1 is SGHAT and CDR2 is FQNNGV. Trimming cost V 7 bases and J 6 bases; bases outside gene matches: 15. Full variable domain (remainder filled in from reference TRBV11-2 and TRBJ2-1): EAGVAQSPRYKIIEKRQSVAFWCNPISGHATLYWYQQILGQGPKLLIQFQNNGVVDDSQLPKDRFSAERLKGVDSTLKIQPAKLEDSAVYLCASTKTGLKHFNEQFFGPGTRLTVL.

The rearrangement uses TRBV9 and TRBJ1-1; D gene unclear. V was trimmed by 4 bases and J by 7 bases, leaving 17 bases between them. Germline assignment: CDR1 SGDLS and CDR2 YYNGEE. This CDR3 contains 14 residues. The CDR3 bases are TGTGCCAGCAGCATAACGACCCTGGCGGGTGAAGCTTTCTTT. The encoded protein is CASSITTLAGEAFF. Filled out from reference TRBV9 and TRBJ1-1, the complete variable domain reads DSGVTQTPKHLITATGQRVTLRCSPRSGDLSVYWYQQSLDQGLQFLIQYYNGEERAKGNILERFSAQQFPDLHSELNLSSLELGDSALYFCASSITTLAGEAFFGQGTRLTVV.

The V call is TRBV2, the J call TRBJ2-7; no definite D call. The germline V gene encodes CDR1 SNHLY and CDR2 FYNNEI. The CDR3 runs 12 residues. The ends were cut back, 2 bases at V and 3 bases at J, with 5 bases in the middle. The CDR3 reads CASSESRYEQYF. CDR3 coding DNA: TGTGCCAGCAGTGAATCCCGCTACGAGCAGTACTTC.

CDR3 protein: CASSLMTVAGYGYTF. The CDR3 DNA is TGTGCCAGCAGCCTCATGACAGTGGCGGGGTATGGCTACACCTTC. The V and J genes are TRBV13 and TRBJ1-2, with a weak D call TRBD1 (5 bases). Germline V gene data show CDR1 as PRHDT and CDR2 as FYEKMQ (reference sequence). The length of the CDR3 is 15 residues. The V and J ends lost 5 bases and 5 bases respectively, with 18 bases between them. Variable domain in full (rest from reference TRBV13 and TRBJ1-2): AAGVIQSPRHLIKEKRETATLKCYPIPRHDTVYWYQQGPGQDPQFLISFYEKMQSDKGSIPDRFSAQQFSDYHSELNMSSLELGDSALYFCASSLMTVAGYGYTFGSGTRLTVV.

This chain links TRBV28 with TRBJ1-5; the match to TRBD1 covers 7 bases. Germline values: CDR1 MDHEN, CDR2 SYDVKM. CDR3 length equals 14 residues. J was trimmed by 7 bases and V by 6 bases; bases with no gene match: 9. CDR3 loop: CASSSRGRSQPQHF. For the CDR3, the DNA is TGTGCCAGCAGCTCGAGGGGGCGCAGCCAGCCCCAGCATTTT.

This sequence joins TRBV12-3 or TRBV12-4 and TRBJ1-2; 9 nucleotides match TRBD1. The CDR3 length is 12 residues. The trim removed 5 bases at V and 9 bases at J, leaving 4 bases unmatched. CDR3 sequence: CASSTGQGSYTF. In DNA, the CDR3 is TGTGCCAGCAGTACAGGACAGGGGAGCTACACCTTC.

The CDR3 reads CASVRTDDNQPQHF. The DNA of the CDR3 is TGTGCCAGTGTAAGGACAGACGACAATCAGCCCCAGCATTTT. This chain links TRBV19 with TRBJ1-5; D is perhaps TRBD1 (6 bases). V lost 8 bases, J lost 3 bases, and 14 bases lay in between. CDR1 and CDR2 from the germline V gene are LNHDA and SQIVND (reference sequence). The CDR3 totals 14 residues.

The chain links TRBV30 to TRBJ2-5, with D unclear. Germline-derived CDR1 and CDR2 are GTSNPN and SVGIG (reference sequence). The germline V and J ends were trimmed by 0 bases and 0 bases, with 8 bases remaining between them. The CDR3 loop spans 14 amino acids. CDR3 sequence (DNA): TGTGCCTGGAGTGTAAACACCGACCAAGAGACCCAGTACTTC. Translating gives CAWSVNTDQETQYF.

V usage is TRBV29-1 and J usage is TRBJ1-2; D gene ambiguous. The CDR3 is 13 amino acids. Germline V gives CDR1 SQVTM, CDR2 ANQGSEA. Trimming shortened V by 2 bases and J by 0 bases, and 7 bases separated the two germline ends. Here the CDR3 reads CSVERQANYGYTF. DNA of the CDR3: TGCAGCGTTGAACGGCAGGCTAACTATGGCTACACCTTC.

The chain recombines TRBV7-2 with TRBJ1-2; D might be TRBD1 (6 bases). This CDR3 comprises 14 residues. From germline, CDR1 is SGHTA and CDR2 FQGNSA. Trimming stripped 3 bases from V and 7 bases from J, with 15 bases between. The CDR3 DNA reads TGTGCCAGCAGCTTTACAGGGTCTGTGGTTGGCTACACCTTC. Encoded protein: CASSFTGSVVGYTF.

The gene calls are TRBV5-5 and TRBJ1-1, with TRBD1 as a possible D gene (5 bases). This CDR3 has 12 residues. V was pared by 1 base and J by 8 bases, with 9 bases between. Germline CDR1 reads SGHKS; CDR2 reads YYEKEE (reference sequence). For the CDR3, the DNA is TGTGCCAGCAGCTTGTGGGGGGACGAAGCTTTCTTT. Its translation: CASSLWGDEAFF.